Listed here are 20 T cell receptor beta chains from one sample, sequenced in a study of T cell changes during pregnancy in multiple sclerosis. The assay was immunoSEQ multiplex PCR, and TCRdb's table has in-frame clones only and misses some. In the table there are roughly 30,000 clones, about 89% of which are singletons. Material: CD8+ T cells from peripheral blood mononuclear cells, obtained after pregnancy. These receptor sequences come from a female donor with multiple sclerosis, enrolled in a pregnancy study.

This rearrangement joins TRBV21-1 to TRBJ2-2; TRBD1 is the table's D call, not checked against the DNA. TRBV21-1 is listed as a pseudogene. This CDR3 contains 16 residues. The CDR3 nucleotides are TGTGCCAGCAGCAACCTCGGCAGGGCGAACACCGGGGAGCTGTTTTTT. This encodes CASSNLGRANTGELFF.

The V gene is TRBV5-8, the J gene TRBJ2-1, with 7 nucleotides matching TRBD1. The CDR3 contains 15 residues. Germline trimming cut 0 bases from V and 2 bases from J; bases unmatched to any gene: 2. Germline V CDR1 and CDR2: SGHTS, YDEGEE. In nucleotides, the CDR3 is TGTGCCAGCAGCTTGGGACAGGGAGCCTACAATGAGCAGTTCTTC. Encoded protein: CASSLGQGAYNEQFF.

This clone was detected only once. The CDR3 sequence is CASSLGTGWSGYTF. The DNA for the CDR3 is TGTGCCAGCAGTTTAGGGACAGGGTGGAGTGGCTACACCTTC. This sequence joins TRBV27 and TRBJ1-2, with TRBD1 matching 9 bases. Germline CDR1 and CDR2: MNHEY and SMNVEV (reference sequence). Losses at the gene ends were 2 bases for V and 7 bases for J; bases not matched to a gene: 5. The CDR3 spans 14 residues.

In DNA form, the CDR3 reads TGTGCCTGGAGTGTACTCGGGAATGAGCAGTTCTTC. Its protein product is CAWSVLGNEQFF. The chain uses TRBV30 and TRBJ2-1; no reliable D call. The CDR3 runs 12 residues. CDR1 is GTSNPN, CDR2 SVGIG, per germline (reference sequence). V lost 0 bases, J lost 7 bases, and 7 bases lay in between.

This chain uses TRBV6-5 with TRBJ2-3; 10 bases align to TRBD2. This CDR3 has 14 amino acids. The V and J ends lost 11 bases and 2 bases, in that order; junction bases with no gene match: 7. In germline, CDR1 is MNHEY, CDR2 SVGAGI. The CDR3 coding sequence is TGTGCCGGCCCGGGACTAGCGACCACAGATACGCAGTATTTT. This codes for CAGPGLATTDTQYF.

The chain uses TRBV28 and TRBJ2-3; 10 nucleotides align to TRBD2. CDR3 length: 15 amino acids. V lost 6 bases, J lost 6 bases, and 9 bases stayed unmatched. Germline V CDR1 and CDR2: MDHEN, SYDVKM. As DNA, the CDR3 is TGTGCCAGCAGGAGCAGCGGGAGGGCCGGGGATACGCAGTATTTT. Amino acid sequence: CASRSSGRAGDTQYF.

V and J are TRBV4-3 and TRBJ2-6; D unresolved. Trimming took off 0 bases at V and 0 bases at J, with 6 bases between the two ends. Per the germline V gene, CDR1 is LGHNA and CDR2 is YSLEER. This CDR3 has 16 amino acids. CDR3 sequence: CASSQDLSSGANVLTF. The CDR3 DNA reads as TGCGCCAGCAGCCAAGATCTGAGCTCTGGGGCCAACGTCCTGACTTTC.

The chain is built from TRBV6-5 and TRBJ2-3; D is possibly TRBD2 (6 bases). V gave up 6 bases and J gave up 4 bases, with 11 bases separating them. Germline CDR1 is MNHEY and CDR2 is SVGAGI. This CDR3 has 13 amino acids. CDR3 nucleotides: TGTGCCAGCAGCTCCCTAGCGCCAGATACGCAGTATTTT. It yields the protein CASSSLAPDTQYF.

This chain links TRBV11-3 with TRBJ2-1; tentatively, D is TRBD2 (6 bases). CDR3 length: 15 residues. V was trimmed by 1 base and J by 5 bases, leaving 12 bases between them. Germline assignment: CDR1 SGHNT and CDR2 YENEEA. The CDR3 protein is CASSLGRESNNEQFF. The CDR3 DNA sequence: TGTGCCAGCAGCTTAGGGCGGGAAAGCAACAATGAGCAGTTCTTC.

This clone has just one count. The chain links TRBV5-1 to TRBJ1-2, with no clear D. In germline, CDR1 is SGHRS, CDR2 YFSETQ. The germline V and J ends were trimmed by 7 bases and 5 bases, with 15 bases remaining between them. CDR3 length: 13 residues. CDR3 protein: CASGREESYGYTF. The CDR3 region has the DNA TGCGCCAGCGGCCGTGAGGAGTCGTATGGCTACACCTTC.

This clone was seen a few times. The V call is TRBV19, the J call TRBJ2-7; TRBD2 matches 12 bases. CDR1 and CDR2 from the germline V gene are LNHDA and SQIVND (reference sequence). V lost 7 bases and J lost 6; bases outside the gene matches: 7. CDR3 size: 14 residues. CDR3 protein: CASKPLAGGLEQYF. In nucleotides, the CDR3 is TGTGCCAGTAAACCACTAGCGGGAGGCCTCGAGCAGTACTTC. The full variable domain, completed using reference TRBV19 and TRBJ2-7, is DGGITQSPKYLFRKEGQNVTLSCEQNLNHDAMYWYRQDPGQGLRLIYYSQIVNDFQKGDIAEGYSVSREKKESFPLTVTSAQKNPTAFYLCASKPLAGGLEQYFGPGTRLTVT.

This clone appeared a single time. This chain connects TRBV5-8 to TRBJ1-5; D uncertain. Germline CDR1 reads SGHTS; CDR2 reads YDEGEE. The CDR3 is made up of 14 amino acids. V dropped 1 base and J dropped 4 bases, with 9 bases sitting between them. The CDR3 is CASSLTDYNQPQHF. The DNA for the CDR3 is TGTGCCAGCAGCTTGACGGACTATAATCAGCCCCAGCATTTT.

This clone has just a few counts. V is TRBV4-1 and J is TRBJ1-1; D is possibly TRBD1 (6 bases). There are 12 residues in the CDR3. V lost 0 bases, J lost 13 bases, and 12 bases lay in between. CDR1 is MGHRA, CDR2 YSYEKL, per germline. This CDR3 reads CASSQDTGKDFF. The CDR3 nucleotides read TGCGCCAGCAGCCAAGACACAGGGAAAGATTTCTTT.

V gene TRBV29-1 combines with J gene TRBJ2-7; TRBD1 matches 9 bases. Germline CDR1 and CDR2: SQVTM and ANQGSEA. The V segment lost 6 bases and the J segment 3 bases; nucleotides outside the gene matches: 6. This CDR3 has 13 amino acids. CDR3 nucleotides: TGCAGCGTACTGACAGGGGGTGACTACGAGCAGTACTTC. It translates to CSVLTGGDYEQYF.

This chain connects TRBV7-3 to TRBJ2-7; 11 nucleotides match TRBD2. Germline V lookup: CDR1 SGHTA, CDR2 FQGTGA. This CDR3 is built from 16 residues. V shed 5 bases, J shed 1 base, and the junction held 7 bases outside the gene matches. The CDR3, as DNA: TGTGCCAGCAGCCCCTCGACTAGCGGGGCATCCTACGAGCAGTACTTC. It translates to CASSPSTSGASYEQYF. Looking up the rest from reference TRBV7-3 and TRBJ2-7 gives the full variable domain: GAGVSQTPSNKVTEKGKYVELRCDPISGHTALYWYRQSLGQGPEFLIYFQGTGAADDSGLPNDRFFAVRPEGSVSTLKIQRTERGDSAVYLCASSPSTSGASYEQYFGPGTRLTVT.

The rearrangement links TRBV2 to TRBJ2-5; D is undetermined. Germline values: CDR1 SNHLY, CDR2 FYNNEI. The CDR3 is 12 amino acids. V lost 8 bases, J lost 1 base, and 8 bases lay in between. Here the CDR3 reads CASWATQETQYF. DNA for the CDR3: TGTGCCAGCTGGGCCACCCAAGAGACCCAGTACTTC.

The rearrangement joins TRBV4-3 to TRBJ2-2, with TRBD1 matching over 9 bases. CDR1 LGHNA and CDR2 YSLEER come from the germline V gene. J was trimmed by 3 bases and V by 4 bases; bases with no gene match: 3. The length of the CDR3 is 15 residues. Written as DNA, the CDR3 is TGCGCCAGCAGCCTACAGGGGGCGGACACCGGGGAGCTGTTTTTT. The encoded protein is CASSLQGADTGELFF.

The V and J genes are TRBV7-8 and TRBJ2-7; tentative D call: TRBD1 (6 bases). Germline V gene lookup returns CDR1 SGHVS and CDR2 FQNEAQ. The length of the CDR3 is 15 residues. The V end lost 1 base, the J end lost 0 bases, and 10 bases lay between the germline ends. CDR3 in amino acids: CASSLGTESSYEQYF. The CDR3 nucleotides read TGTGCCAGCAGCTTAGGGACAGAGAGCTCCTACGAGCAGTACTTC.

DNA for the CDR3: TGTGCCAGCAGTGAAACTAGCGGGAGCTCAGATACGCAGTATTTT. Protein product: CASSETSGSSDTQYF. The V call is TRBV6-4, the J call TRBJ2-3; 11 bases align to TRBD2. V was pared by 3 bases and J by 4 bases, with 3 bases of the junction left unmatched. CDR3 size: 15 residues. The germline V gene encodes CDR1 MRHNA and CDR2 SNTAGT.

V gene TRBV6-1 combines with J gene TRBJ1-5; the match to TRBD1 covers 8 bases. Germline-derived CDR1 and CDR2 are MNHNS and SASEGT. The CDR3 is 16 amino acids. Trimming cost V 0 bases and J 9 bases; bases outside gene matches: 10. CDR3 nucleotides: TGTGCCAGCAGTGAAGCGTTCGGACAGGGCTCTCTGCCCCAGCATTTT. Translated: CASSEAFGQGSLPQHF.